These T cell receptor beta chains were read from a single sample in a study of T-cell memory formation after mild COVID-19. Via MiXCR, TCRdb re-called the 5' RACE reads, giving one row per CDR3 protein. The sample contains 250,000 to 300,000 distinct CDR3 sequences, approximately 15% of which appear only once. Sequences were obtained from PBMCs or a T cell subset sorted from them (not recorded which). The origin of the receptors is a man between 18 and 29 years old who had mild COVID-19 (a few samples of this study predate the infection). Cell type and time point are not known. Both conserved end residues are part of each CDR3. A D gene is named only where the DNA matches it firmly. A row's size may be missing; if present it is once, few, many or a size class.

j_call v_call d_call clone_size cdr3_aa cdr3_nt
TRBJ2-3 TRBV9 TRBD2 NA CASSEGLAVTTDTQYF TGTGCCAGCAGCGAGGGACTAGCGGTGACGACAGATACGCAGTATTTT
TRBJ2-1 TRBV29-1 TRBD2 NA CSVEEGRGGLNEQFF TGCAGCGTTGAAGAGGGTCGGGGGGGCCTCAATGAGCAGTTCTTC
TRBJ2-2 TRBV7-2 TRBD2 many CASSLRAGERGELFF TGTGCCAGCAGCTTGAGGGCGGGGGAGCGCGGGGAGCTGTTTTTT
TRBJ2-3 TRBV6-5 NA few CASSYLSVGAWTDTQYF TGTGCCAGCAGTTACTTATCCGTGGGGGCCTGGACAGATACGCAGTATTTT
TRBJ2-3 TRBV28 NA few CASSSDGHTDTQYF TGTGCCAGCAGTTCGGACGGACACACAGATACGCAGTATTTT
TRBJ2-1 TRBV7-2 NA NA CASSLGSTEANEQFF TGTGCCAGCAGCTTAGGGTCCACCGAGGCCAATGAGCAGTTCTTC
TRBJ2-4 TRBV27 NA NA CASRGVADIQYF TGTGCCAGCAGGGGGGTCGCTGACATTCAGTACTTC
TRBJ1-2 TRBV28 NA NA CASIPWSGDYGYTF TGTGCCAGCATCCCTTGGTCAGGGGACTATGGCTACACCTTC
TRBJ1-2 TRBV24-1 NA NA CATTVISPGRGTDWGYTF TGTGCCACCACTGTGATTTCTCCCGGTCGGGGGACGGACTGGGGCTACACCTTC
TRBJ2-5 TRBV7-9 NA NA CASSSTTAETQYF TGTGCCAGCAGCTCCACGACAGCAGAGACCCAGTACTTC
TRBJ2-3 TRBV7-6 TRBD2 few CASSSGLAGDEADTQYF TGTGCCAGCAGCTCGGGACTAGCGGGGGATGAGGCAGATACGCAGTATTTT
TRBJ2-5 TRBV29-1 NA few CSAPLIGQETQYF TGCAGCGCTCCCCTCATCGGACAAGAGACCCAGTACTTC
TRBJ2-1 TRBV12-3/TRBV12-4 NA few CASSPNAQDPNEQFF TGTGCCAGCAGCCCCAATGCACAGGACCCCAATGAGCAGTTCTTC
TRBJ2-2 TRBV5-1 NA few CASSLGQTVAGELFF TGCGCCAGCAGCCTTGGACAGACGGTAGCCGGGGAGCTGTTTTTT
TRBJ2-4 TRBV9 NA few CASSVSPRNIQYF TGTGCCAGCAGCGTATCCCCGAGGAACATTCAGTACTTC
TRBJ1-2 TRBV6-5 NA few CASSYRHLSNYGYTF TGTGCCAGCAGTTACCGACATTTATCTAACTATGGCTACACCTTC